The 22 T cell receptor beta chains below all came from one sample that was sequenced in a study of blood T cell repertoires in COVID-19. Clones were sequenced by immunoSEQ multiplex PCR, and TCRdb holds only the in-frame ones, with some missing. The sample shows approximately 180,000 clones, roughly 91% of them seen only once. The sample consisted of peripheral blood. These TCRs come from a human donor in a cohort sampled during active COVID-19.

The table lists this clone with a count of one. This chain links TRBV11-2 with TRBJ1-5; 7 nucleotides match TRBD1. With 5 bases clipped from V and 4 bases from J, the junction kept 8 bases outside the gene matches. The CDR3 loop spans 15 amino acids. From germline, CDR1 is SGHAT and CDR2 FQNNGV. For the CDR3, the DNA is TGTGCCAGCAGCCCAGGGGGACTAGCAAATCAGCCCCAGCATTTT. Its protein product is CASSPGGLANQPQHF. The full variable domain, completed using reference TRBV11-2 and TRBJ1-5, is EAGVAQSPRYKIIEKRQSVAFWCNPISGHATLYWYQQILGQGPKLLIQFQNNGVVDDSQLPKDRFSAERLKGVDSTLKIQPAKLEDSAVYLCASSPGGLANQPQHFGDGTRLSIL.

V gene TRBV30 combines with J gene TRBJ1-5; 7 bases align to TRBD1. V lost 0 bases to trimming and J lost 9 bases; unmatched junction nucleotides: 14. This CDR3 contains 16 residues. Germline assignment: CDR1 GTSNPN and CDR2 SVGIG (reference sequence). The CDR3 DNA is TGTGCCTGGAGTGTAAGACAGGGTACCTCCATCATGCCCCAGCATTTT. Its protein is CAWSVRQGTSIMPQHF.

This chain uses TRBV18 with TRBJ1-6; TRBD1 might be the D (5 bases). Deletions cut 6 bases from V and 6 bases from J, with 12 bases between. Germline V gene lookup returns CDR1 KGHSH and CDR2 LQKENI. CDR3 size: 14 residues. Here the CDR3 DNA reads TGTGCCAGCTCCCCGTCAGGGTTTAATTCACCCCTCCACTTT. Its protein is CASSPSGFNSPLHF.

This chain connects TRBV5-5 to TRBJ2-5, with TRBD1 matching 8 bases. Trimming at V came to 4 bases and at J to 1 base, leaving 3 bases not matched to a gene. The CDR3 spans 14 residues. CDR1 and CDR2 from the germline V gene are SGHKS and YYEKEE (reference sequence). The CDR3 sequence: CASSRRGLQETQYF. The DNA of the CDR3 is TGTGCCAGCAGCCGCAGGGGGCTCCAAGAGACCCAGTACTTC.

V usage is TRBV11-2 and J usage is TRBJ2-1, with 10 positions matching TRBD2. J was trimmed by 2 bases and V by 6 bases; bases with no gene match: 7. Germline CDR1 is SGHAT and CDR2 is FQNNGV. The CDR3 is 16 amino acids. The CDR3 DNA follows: TGTGCCAGCAGAATACGGACTAGCGGTGCCTACAATGAGCAGTTCTTC. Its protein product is CASRIRTSGAYNEQFF.

The CDR3 protein is CATSAGETQYF. The DNA of the CDR3 is TGTGCCACCAGTGCAGGAGAGACCCAGTACTTC. The rearrangement joins TRBV24-1 to TRBJ2-5; D is unresolved. Germline CDR1 KGHDR, CDR2 SFDVKD. The V end was cut by 5 bases, the J end by 4 bases, with 4 bases between. The CDR3 covers 11 residues.

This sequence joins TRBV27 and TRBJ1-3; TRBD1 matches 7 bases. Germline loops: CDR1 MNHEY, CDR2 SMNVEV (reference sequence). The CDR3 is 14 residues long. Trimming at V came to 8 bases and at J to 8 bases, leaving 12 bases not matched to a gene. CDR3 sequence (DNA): TGTGCCAGCGCCGATGGCAGGGGGACGGACACCATATATTTT. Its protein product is CASADGRGTDTIYF.

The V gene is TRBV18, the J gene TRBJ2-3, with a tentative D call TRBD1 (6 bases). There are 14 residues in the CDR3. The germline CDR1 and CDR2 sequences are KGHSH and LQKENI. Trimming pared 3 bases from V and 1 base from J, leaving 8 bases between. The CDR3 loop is CASSPGTRTDTQYF. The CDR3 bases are TGTGCCAGCTCACCCGGGACACGCACAGATACGCAGTATTTT. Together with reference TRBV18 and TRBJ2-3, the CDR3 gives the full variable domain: NAGVMQNPRHLVRRRGQEARLRCSPMKGHSHVYWYRQLPEEGLKFMVYLQKENIIDESGMPKERFSAEFPKEGPSILRIQQVVRGDSAAYFCASSPGTRTDTQYFGPGTRLTVL.

CDR3 sequence: CASSLSGAGSNQPQHF. CDR3 nucleotide sequence: TGTGCCAGCAGTTTATCGGGGGCAGGGAGCAATCAGCCCCAGCATTTT. The J gene is TRBJ1-5, the V gene TRBV27, with D perhaps matching TRBD1 (6 bases). V was shortened by 0 bases and J by 1 base, with 10 bases between the two germline ends. Germline values: CDR1 MNHEY, CDR2 SMNVEV (reference sequence). The CDR3 length is 16 residues.

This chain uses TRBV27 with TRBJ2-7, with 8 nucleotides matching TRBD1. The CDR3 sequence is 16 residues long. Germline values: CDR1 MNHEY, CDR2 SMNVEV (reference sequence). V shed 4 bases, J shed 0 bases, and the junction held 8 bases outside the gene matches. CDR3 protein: CASSSNTGGISYEQYF. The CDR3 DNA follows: TGTGCCAGCAGTTCGAATACAGGGGGTATCTCCTACGAGCAGTACTTC.

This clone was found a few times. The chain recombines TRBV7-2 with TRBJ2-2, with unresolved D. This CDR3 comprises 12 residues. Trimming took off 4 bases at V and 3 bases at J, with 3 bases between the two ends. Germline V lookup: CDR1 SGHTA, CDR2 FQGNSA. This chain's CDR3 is CASSSYTGELFF. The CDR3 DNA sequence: TGTGCCAGCAGCTCCTACACCGGGGAGCTGTTTTTT.

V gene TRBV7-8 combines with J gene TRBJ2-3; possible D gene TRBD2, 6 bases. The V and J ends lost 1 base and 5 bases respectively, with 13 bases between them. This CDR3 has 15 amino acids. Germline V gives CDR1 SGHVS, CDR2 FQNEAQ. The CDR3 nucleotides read TGTGCCAGCAGCTTAGGCGGGGCGATAAGAGATACGCAGTATTTT. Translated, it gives CASSLGGAIRDTQYF. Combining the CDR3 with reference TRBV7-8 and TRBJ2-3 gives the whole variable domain GAGVSQSPRYKVAKRGQDVALRCDPISGHVSLFWYQQALGQGPEFLTYFQNEAQLDKSGLPSDRFFAERPEGSVSTLKIQRTQQEDSAVYLCASSLGGAIRDTQYFGPGTRLTVL.

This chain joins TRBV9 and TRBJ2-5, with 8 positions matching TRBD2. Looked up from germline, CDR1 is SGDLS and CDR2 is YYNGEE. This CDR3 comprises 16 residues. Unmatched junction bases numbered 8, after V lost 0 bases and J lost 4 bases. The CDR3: CASSVGPGGHGETQYF. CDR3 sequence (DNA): TGTGCCAGCAGCGTAGGACCGGGGGGGCATGGAGAGACCCAGTACTTC.

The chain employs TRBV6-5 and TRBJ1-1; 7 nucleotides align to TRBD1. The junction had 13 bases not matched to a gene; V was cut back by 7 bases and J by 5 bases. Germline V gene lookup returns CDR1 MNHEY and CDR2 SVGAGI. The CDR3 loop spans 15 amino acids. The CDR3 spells CASIPGRGQGTEAFF. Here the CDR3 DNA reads TGTGCCAGCATCCCCGGGAGGGGGCAAGGGACTGAAGCTTTCTTT.

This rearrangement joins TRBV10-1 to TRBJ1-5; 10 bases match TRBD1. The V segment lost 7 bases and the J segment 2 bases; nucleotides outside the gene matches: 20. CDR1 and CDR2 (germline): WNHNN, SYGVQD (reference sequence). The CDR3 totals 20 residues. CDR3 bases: TGCGCCAGCACCATGATCGAACCGGGACAGGGGAATCGTGGCAATCAGCCCCAGCATTTT. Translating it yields CASTMIEPGQGNRGNQPQHF.

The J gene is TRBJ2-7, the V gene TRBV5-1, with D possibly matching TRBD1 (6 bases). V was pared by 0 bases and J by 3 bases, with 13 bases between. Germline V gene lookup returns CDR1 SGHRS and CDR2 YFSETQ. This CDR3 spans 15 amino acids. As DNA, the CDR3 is TGCGCCAGCAGCTTGGATCCAGGGGAAGGCTACGAGCAGTACTTC. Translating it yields CASSLDPGEGYEQYF.

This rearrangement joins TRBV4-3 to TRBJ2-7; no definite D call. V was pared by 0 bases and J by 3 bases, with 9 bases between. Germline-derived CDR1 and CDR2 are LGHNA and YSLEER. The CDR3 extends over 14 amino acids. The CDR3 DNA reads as TGCGCCAGCAGCCAAGAGGCGGCCAACTACGAGCAGTACTTC. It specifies CASSQEAANYEQYF.

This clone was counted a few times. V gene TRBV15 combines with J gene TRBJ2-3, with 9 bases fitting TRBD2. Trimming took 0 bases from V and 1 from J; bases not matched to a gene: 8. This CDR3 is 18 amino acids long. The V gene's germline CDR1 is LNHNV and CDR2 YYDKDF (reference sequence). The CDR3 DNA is TGTGCCACCAGCAGAGATCGAAGCGGGGGGCCGGGCACAGATACGCAGTATTTT. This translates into CATSRDRSGGPGTDTQYF.

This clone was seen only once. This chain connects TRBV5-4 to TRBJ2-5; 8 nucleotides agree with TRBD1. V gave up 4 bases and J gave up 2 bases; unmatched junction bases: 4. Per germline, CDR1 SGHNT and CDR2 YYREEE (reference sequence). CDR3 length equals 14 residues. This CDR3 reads CASSNDRGQETQYF. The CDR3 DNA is TGTGCCAGCAGCAACGACAGGGGTCAAGAGACCCAGTACTTC.

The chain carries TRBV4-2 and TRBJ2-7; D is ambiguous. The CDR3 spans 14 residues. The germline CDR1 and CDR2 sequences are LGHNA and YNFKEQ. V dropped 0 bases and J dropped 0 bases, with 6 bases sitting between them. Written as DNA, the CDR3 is TGTGCCAGCAGCCAAGATGCTAGCTCCTACGAGCAGTACTTC. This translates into CASSQDASSYEQYF.

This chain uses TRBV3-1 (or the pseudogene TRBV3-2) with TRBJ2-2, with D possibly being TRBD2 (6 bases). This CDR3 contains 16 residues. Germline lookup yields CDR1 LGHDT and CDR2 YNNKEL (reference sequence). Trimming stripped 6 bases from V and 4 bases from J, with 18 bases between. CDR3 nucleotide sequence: TGTGCCAGCAGTACGGGACTTGGGGGTTTCACCGGGGAGCTGTTTTTT. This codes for CASSTGLGGFTGELFF.

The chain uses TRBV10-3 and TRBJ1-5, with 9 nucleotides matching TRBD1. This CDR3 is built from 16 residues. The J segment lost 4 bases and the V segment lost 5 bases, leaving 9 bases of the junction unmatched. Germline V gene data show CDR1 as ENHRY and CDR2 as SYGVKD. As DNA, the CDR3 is TGTGCCATCAGTAGCTCGGGGACAGGGATTAATCAGCCCCAGCATTTT. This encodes CAISSSGTGINQPQHF.